These T cell receptor beta chains were read from a single sample in a study of STAT5B mutations in CD4+ large granular lymphocyte leukemia. The data were produced by immunoSEQ multiplex PCR, yet TCRdb's version contains in-frame clones alone and is incomplete. This table has roughly 5,900 clones, roughly 73% appearing once. The sample taken for sequencing was PBMCs. The receptors shown here come from an elderly man with CD4+ T-cell large granular lymphocyte leukemia. The conserved cysteine and the conserved F or W are not part of the CDR3 here. A clone size is listed for some rows: how often the clone was seen (once, few, many), or a class if it is expanded.

clone_size j_call v_call cdr3_length cdr3_aa
. TRBJ1-2 TRBV4-1 13 ASSPSGGSVYGYT
. TRBJ2-7 TRBV13 12 ASSLGSNTYEQY
. TRBJ2-3 TRBV9 14 ASSPRAGGGTDTQY
. TRBJ1-6 TRBV12-5 13 ASGLAGTGNSPLH
. TRBJ2-1 TRBV15 16 ATSRGGPAGSSYNEQF
once TRBJ1-3 TRBV4-1 15 ASSHWTDQYSGNTIY
few TRBJ1-1 TRBV29-1 11 SVALRGNTEAF
. TRBJ1-1 TRBV19 12 ASSMSRFNTEAF
few TRBJ1-2 TRBV11-2 14 ASSLDSVGRVVGYT
few TRBJ2-7 TRBV13 13 ASSRAGTGAYEQY
. TRBJ2-5 TRBV9 16 ASSVAGSWGQLQETQY
once TRBJ2-2 TRBV2 14 ASSGERLARPGELF
. TRBJ1-4 TRBV4-3 16 ASSQDRTGPPTNEKLF
. TRBJ2-3 TRBV5-5 13 ASSFSGASTDTQY
. TRBJ2-7 TRBV6-1 11 ASSAELAYEQY
few TRBJ1-5 TRBV19 12 ASSPAGENQPQH
. TRBJ2-7 TRBV11-2 12 ASSLGLAAYEQY
. TRBJ1-2 TRBV27 10 ASSARGSGYT
. TRBJ2-1 TRBV14 13 ASSPYRGTNNEQF
. TRBJ2-2 TRBV4-2 15 ASSLLGDRANTGELF
few TRBJ2-5 TRBV7-9 10 ASSLAEETQY
few TRBJ2-1 TRBV2 11 ASSVRGMNEQF
few TRBJ1-2 TRBV4-2 17 ASSQPVKDIRWGYYGYT
. TRBJ1-1 TRBV4-1 9 ATGTGAEAF
few TRBJ2-2 TRBV6-5 13 ASSYLSGNTGELF
. TRBJ2-7 TRBV10-3 9 ATKALDEQY
. TRBJ2-5 TRBV29-1 16 SAGGGLAGGLVPDTQY
. TRBJ2-7 TRBV4-3 13 ASSQAAGRISQQY
. TRBJ1-5 TRBV6-5 11 AIETGHHQPQH
. TRBJ2-1 TRBV4-3 16 ASSQEAGVGISYNEQF
. TRBJ2-5 TRBV11-2 12 ASSFRDQTETQY
. TRBJ2-3 TRBV15 11 ATSSTVPDTQY
. TRBJ1-1 TRBV10-3 12 AISPQGQRSEAF
. TRBJ1-1 TRBV5-6 13 ASSAPGGRFAEAF
. TRBJ1-1 TRBV19 12 ASSPGQGGTEAF
medium-sized TRBJ1-1 TRBV10-1 12 ASSNSRGETEAF
. TRBJ2-1 TRBV7-3 14 ASSLTGTPSYNEQF
. TRBJ2-3 TRBV7-6 16 ASSLGPGQGIDTDTQY
. TRBJ1-5 TRBV28 14 ASRFKGQGKNQPQH
. TRBJ2-1 TRBV5-6 13 ASSTGLSSYNEQF
. TRBJ2-1 TRBV4-1 13 ASSQEERRGNEQF
once TRBJ2-1 TRBV6-1 13 ASRWAAEPYNEQF
hyperexpanded TRBJ1-1 TRBV2 12 ASSWTGEGTEAF
. TRBJ2-7 TRBV11-2 12 ASSSPDRGHEQY
. TRBJ2-7 TRBV19 12 ASSMPGTSYEQY
. TRBJ1-1 TRBV2 12 ASDARQGSSEAF
. TRBJ2-7 TRBV7-8 11 ASSPDSHYEQY